These 18 T cell receptor beta chains were sequenced from one sample in a study of blood T cells in healthy people across ages. Through a sample-barcoded 5' primer and a J-beta primer mix, a second PCR was run for roughly 6 to 11 cycles. TCRdb re-called the 5' RACE reads with MiXCR, one entry per CDR3 protein. Of 800,000 to 950,000 distinct CDR3 sequences listed, just under 30% are singletons. These records were also assigned to another study, of T cells of mothers and their children.

The sample comprised blood. Receptors originate from a woman between 35 and 50 years old in good health.

The V gene is TRBV27, the J gene TRBJ2-1; D is ambiguous. The length of the CDR3 is 12 residues. Germline V CDR1 and CDR2: MNHEY, SMNVEV (reference sequence). V was cut by 8 bases and J by 7 bases, with 12 bases left in between. The CDR3: CASPLNHNEQFF. The CDR3 coding sequence is TGTGCCAGCCCCCTCAACCATAATGAGCAGTTCTTC.

This chain joins TRBV6-1 and TRBJ1-6, with a possible D match to TRBD1 (6 bases). V gave up 1 base and J gave up 8 bases, with 15 bases separating them. The CDR3 sequence is 16 residues long. Germline CDR1 is MNHNS and CDR2 is SASEGT. CDR3 region: CASSEVGGWVDSPLHF. The DNA for the CDR3 is TGTGCCAGCAGTGAAGTCGGGGGCTGGGTGGATTCACCCCTCCACTTT.

The rearrangement joins TRBV3-1 to TRBJ2-5, with 7 bases fitting TRBD2. With 1 base clipped from V and 2 bases from J, the junction kept 7 bases outside the gene matches. The CDR3 spans 16 residues. Germline V CDR1 and CDR2: LGHDT, YNNKEL (reference sequence). The CDR3 spells CASSQATGRSQETQYF. In DNA form, the CDR3 reads TGTGCCAGCAGCCAAGCCACCGGGAGGAGTCAAGAGACCCAGTACTTC.

This clonotype has only a few counts. Just one base apart from a much larger clone, this may be a read error. This chain joins TRBV6-2 or TRBV6-3 and TRBJ1-1; 8 bases match TRBD1. CDR3 length: 13 residues. CDR1 and CDR2 (germline): MNHEY, SVGEGT. The CDR3 loop is CASSWDRNTETFF. The CDR3 region has the DNA TGTGCCAGCAGTTGGGACAGGAACACTGAAACTTTCTTT.

Only a few counts were recorded for this clonotype. The chain links TRBV3-1 to TRBJ1-2; 7 bases align to TRBD1. The CDR3 is made up of 13 amino acids. Germline V gene lookup returns CDR1 LGHDT and CDR2 YNNKEL (reference sequence). The V and J ends lost 5 bases and 5 bases, in that order; junction bases with no gene match: 5. DNA for the CDR3: TGTGCCAGCAGCGACGGGACAGCGTATGGCTACACCTTC. It codes for CASSDGTAYGYTF.

The chain couples TRBV2 to TRBJ1-1; D is uncertain. CDR3 length: 13 residues. V gave up 2 bases and J gave up 9 bases, with 13 bases separating them. CDR1 SNHLY and CDR2 FYNNEI come from the germline V gene. This CDR3 reads CASSERPPDKAFF. CDR3 DNA: TGTGCCAGCAGTGAAAGACCCCCAGATAAAGCTTTCTTT. Supplemented by reference TRBV2 and TRBJ1-1, the full variable domain reads EPEVTQTPSHQVTQMGQEVILRCVPISNHLYFYWYRQILGQKVEFLVSFYNNEISEKSEIFDDQFSVERPDGSNFTLKIRSTKLEDSAMYFCASSERPPDKAFFGQGTRLTVV.

This clonotype was observed many times. As DNA, the CDR3 is TGTGCCAGCAGCCCGGACGTTGCGCAGTATTTT. Its protein is CASSPDVAQYF. The chain uses TRBV7-2 and TRBJ2-3; D uncertain. This CDR3 is 11 amino acids long. The V end was cut by 5 bases, the J end by 10 bases, with 10 bases between. Germline assignment: CDR1 SGHTA and CDR2 FQGNSA.

This chain connects TRBV7-6 to TRBJ2-5, with D perhaps matching TRBD2 (6 bases). The J call is in doubt because the DNA end fits TRBJ2-7 better. Germline values: CDR1 SGHVS, CDR2 FNYEAQ. There are 13 residues in the CDR3. The CDR3 loop reads CASSAMGGSEQYF. Here the CDR3 DNA reads TGTGCCAGCAGCGCGATGGGGGGTAGCGAGCAGTACTTC.

This clonotype was seen a handful of times. V gene TRBV6-6 combines with J gene TRBJ1-6; 7 bases are shared with TRBD1. J was trimmed by 6 bases and V by 8 bases; bases with no gene match: 13. Germline-derived CDR1 and CDR2 are MNHNY and SVGAGI (reference sequence). This CDR3 has 16 amino acids. CDR3 region: CASGPTGTAVNSPLHF. Here the CDR3 DNA reads TGTGCCAGCGGGCCCACCGGGACAGCTGTTAATTCACCCCTCCACTTT.

The chain couples TRBV5-1 to TRBJ2-3; D ambiguous. This CDR3 has 14 residues. Deletions cut 0 bases from V and 1 base from J, with 6 bases between. Germline-derived CDR1 and CDR2 are SGHRS and YFSETQ. CDR3 residues: CASSLVQRTDTQYF. The CDR3 DNA is TGCGCCAGCAGCTTGGTTCAGCGCACAGATACGCAGTATTTT.

The V gene is TRBV12-3 or TRBV12-4, the J gene TRBJ2-2, with D perhaps matching TRBD2 (6 bases). The CDR3 length is 15 residues. Trimming took off 8 bases at V and 3 bases at J, with 16 bases between the two ends. This CDR3 reads CASGVGGSYTGELFF. CDR3 bases: TGTGCCAGCGGGGTCGGGGGTAGTTACACCGGGGAGCTGTTTTTT.

This chain links TRBV27 with TRBJ2-1; D gene uncertain. The length of the CDR3 is 17 residues. V was cut by 0 bases and J by 0 bases, with 12 bases left in between. CDR1 MNHEY and CDR2 SMNVEV come from the germline V gene (reference sequence). The CDR3 DNA follows: TGTGCCAGCAGTTTATCGAGACGCAGCAGCTCCTACAATGAGCAGTTCTTC. Protein: CASSLSRRSSSYNEQFF.

In its sample, this clonotype was seen a few times. The rearrangement joins TRBV7-2 to TRBJ1-2; D remains unclear. CDR3 size: 12 residues. Trimming left V 4 bases short and J 4 bases short, with 7 bases between. In germline, CDR1 is SGHTA, CDR2 FQGNSA. In DNA, the CDR3 is TGTGCCAGCAGCTCGGACTTCTATGGCTACACCTTC. Amino acid sequence: CASSSDFYGYTF.

This clonotype was counted a few times. This chain links TRBV7-2 with TRBJ1-3; 7 bases match TRBD1. Germline CDR1 reads SGHTA; CDR2 reads FQGNSA. This CDR3 contains 15 residues. After removal of 2 bases from V and 8 bases from J, the junction contained 9 bases not matched to a gene. The CDR3 DNA reads as TGTGCCAGCAGCTTAACGGGACAGCAACTTCACACCATATATTTT. This gives the protein CASSLTGQQLHTIYF. The full variable domain, completed using reference TRBV7-2 and TRBJ1-3, is GAGVSQSPSNKVTEKGKDVELRCDPISGHTALYWYRQSLGQGLEFLIYFQGNSAPDKSGLPSDRFSAERTGGSVSTLTIQRTQQEDSAVYLCASSLTGQQLHTIYFGEGSWLTVV.

The rearrangement joins TRBV29-1 to TRBJ1-1; no firm D call. Trimming stripped 7 bases from V and 1 base from J, with 7 bases between. CDR1 is SQVTM, CDR2 ANQGSEA, per germline. The CDR3 has 11 residues. The CDR3 loop reads CSAPENTEAFF. The CDR3 DNA reads as TGCAGCGCACCAGAGAACACTGAAGCTTTCTTT.

This clonotype appeared many times. The chain employs TRBV6-2 or TRBV6-3 and TRBJ2-7; 11 bases fit TRBD1. Germline V gene lookup returns CDR1 MNHEY and CDR2 SVGEGT. CDR3 length: 15 residues. V trimming: 0 bases; J trimming: 6 bases; junction bases outside the gene matches: 4. This chain's CDR3 is CASSYSGTGGGEQYF. The DNA for the CDR3 is TGTGCCAGCAGTTACTCCGGGACAGGGGGTGGCGAGCAGTACTTC.

About this clonotype itself: A read error is possible here, since a much larger clone lies one base away. CDR3: CASSQNLVGYTQYF. The CDR3, as DNA: TGTGCCAGCAGCCAAAATTTAGTCGGATATACGCAGTATTTT. V is TRBV4-2 and J is TRBJ2-3; the D is unclear. Trimming took off 2 bases at V and 7 bases at J, with 13 bases between the two ends. Germline loops: CDR1 LGHNA, CDR2 YNFKEQ. The CDR3 totals 14 residues.

Remarks on this clonotype: A clone one base away is much larger, so this may be a read error. The chain carries TRBV7-9 and TRBJ1-2, with D possibly matching TRBD1 (5 bases). The germline V gene encodes CDR1 SEHNR and CDR2 FQNEAQ (reference sequence). The CDR3 totals 13 residues. The CDR3 sequence is CACSLGAGRGYTF. CDR3 DNA sequence: TGTGCCTGCAGCTTAGGGGCAGGGAGAGGCTACACCTTC.